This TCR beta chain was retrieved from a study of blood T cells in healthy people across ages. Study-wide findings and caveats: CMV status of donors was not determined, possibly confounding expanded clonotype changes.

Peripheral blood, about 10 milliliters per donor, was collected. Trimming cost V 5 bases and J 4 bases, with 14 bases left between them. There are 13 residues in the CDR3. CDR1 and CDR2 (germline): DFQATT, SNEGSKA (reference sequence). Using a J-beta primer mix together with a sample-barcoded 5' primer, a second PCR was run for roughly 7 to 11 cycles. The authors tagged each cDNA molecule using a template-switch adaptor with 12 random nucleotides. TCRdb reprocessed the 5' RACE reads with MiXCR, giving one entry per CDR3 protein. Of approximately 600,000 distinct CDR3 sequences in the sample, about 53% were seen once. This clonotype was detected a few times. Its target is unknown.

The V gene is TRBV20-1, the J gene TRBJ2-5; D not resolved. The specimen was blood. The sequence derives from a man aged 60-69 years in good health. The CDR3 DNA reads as TGCAGTGCTGCACCCGAAGCTGGAGAGACCCAGTACTTC. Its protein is CSAAPEAGETQYF.